The entry below gives a single T cell receptor (beta chain) sequence along with its context. The antigen is undetermined. These data are taken from a study of vaccination and CD4 T cells after COVID-19. The wider study: Overlapping spike peptides served as the stimulus for the cells. These peptides came from SARS-CoV-2 and from the common cold coronaviruses HCoV-NL63, HCoV-OC43 and HCoV-229E. Broader study findings: Convalescent patients displayed a median about 86% of reactive clones emerging only post-vaccination.

The germline V and J ends were trimmed by 2 bases and 3 bases, with 11 bases remaining between them. From germline, CDR1 is MNHEY and CDR2 SVGAGI. There are 14 residues in the CDR3. Specified treatment: roughly 10-day PBMC culture with coronavirus spike peptide pools or control peptides (ViraFEST assay). Antigen-specific T cells were expanded with peptide pools by ViraFEST, and TCRs were then sequenced. Sequencing of cultured CD4+ T cell DNA used the Oncomine TCR Beta short-read assay. TCRdb re-called the PCR reads through MiXCR, storing one row per CDR3 protein. The top ten hold about 13% of the sample, which has about 18,000 distinct CDR3 sequences, around 50% seen once.

The source material was CD4+ T cells from blood, cultured in vitro. The origin of this receptor is a human donor who had recovered from COVID-19. V usage is TRBV6-5 and J usage is TRBJ2-7, with D perhaps being TRBD1 or TRBD2 (5 bases each). The CDR3 loop is CASSYRDGDYEQYF. The CDR3 coding sequence is TGTGCCAGCAGTTACCGGGACGGCGACTACGAGCAGTACTTC.